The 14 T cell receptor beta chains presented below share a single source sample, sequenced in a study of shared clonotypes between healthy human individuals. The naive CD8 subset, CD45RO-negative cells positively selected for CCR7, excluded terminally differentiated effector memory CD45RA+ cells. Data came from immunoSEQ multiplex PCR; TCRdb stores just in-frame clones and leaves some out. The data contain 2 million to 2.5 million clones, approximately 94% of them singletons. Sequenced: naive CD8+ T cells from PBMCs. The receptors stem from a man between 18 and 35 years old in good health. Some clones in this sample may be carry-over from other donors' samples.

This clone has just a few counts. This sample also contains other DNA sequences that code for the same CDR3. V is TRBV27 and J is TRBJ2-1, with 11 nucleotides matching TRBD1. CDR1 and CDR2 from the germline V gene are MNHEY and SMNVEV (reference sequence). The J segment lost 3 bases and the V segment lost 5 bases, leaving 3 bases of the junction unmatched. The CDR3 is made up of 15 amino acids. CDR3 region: CASSPGTGGYNEQFF. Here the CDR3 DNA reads TGTGCCAGCAGTCCCGGGACAGGGGGCTACAATGAGCAGTTCTTC.

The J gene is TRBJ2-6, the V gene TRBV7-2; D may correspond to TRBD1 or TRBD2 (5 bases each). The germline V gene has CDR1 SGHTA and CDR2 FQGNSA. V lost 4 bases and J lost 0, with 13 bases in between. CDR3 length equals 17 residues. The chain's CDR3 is CASSSRDGRSGANVLTF. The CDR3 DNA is TGTGCCAGCAGCTCCCGGGACGGCCGCTCTGGGGCCAACGTCCTGACTTTC.

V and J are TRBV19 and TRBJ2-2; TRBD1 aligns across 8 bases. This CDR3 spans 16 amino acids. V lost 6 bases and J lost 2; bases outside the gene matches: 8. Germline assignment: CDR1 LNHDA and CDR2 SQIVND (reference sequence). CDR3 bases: TGTGCCAGTAGGGGTCGGACAGGGATAAACACCGGGGAGCTGTTTTTT. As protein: CASRGRTGINTGELFF.

The CDR3, as DNA: TGTGCCACCGACGCAGGGTTGGTCCCGTACGAGCAGTACTTC. Residues: CATDAGLVPYEQYF. V and J are TRBV28 and TRBJ2-7; the D gene is possibly TRBD1 (5 bases). Germline V gene lookup returns CDR1 MDHEN and CDR2 SYDVKM. V was shortened by 10 bases and J by 4 bases, with 20 bases between the two germline ends. The CDR3 has 14 residues.

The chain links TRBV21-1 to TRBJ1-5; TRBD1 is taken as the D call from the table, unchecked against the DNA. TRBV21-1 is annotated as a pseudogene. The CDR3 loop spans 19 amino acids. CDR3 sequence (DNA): TGTGCCAGCAGCGCTTTACCGGGACAGGGGGCGCGCGGCAATCAGCCCCAGCATTTT. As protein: CASSALPGQGARGNQPQHF.

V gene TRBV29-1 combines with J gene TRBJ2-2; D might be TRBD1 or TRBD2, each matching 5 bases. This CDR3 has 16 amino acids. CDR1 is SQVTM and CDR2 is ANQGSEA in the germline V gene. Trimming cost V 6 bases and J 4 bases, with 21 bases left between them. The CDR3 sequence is CSVVGGGFGATGELFF. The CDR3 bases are TGCAGCGTGGTTGGGGGTGGGTTCGGGGCCACCGGGGAGCTGTTTTTT.

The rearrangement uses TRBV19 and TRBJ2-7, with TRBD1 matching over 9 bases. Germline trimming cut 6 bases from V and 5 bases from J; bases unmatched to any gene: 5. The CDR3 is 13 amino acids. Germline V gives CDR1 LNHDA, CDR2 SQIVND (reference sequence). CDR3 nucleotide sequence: TGTGCCAGTAGCCGACAGGGGGAGAACGAGCAGTACTTC. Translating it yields CASSRQGENEQYF.

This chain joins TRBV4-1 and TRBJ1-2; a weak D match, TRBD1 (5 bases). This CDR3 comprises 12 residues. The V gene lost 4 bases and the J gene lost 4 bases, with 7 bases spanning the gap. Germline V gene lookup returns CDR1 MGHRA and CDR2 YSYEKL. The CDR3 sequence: CASSRGGYGYTF. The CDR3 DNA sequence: TGCGCCAGCAGCCGGGGGGGCTATGGCTACACCTTC.

The CDR3 sequence is CASSLLWDNYYNEQFF. The CDR3 DNA reads TGTGCCAGCAGCTTACTATGGGACAACTACTACAATGAGCAGTTCTTC. The chain employs TRBV11-2 and TRBJ2-1; possible D gene TRBD1, 6 bases. V was cut by 2 bases and J by 3 bases, with 14 bases left in between. Per the germline V gene, CDR1 is SGHAT and CDR2 is FQNNGV. The CDR3 runs 16 residues.

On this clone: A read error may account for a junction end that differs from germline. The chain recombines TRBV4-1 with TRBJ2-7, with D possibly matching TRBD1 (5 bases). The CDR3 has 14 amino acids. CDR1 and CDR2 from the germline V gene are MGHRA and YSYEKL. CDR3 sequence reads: CASSQDKGPYEQYF. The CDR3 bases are TGCGCCAGCAGTCAAGACAAGGGGCCGTACGAGCAGTACTTC.

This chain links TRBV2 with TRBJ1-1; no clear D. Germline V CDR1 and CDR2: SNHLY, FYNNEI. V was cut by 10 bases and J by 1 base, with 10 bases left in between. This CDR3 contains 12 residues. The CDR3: CATPGKNTEAFF. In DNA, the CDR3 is TGTGCCACTCCCGGGAAGAACACTGAAGCTTTCTTT. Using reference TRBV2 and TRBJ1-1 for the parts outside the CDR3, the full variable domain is EPEVTQTPSHQVTQMGQEVILRCVPISNHLYFYWYRQILGQKVEFLVSFYNNEISEKSEIFDDQFSVERPDGSNFTLKIRSTKLEDSAMYFCATPGKNTEAFFGQGTRLTVV.

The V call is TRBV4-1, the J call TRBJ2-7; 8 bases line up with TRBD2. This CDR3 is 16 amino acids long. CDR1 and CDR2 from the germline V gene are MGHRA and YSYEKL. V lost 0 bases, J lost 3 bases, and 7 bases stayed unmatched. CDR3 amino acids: CASSQDPREGLYEQYF. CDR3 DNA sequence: TGCGCCAGCAGCCAAGATCCACGGGAGGGCCTCTACGAGCAGTACTTC.

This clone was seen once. In DNA, the CDR3 is TGTGCCAGCAGCGAGGGGAATACGCAGTATTTT. Translation gives CASSEGNTQYF. The chain couples TRBV9 to TRBJ2-3; D may be TRBD1 (5 bases). This CDR3 is built from 11 residues. V dropped 3 bases and J dropped 7 bases, with 6 bases sitting between them. Per the germline V gene, CDR1 is SGDLS and CDR2 is YYNGEE.

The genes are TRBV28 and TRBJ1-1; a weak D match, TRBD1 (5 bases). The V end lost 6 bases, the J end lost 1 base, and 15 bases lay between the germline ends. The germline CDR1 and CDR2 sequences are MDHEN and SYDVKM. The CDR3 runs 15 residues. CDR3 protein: CASSPLWGGNTEAFF. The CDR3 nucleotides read TGTGCCAGCAGCCCTCTCTGGGGGGGGAACACTGAAGCTTTCTTT.